What follows are 8 T cell receptor beta chains derived from one specimen sequenced in a study of cytomegalovirus exposure and HLA in healthy donors. The PCR used 60 Vbeta and 13 Jbeta primers. The table came from immunoSEQ multiplex PCR; TCRdb's copy has only in-frame clones and leaves some out. The sample consists of about 140,000 clones, 77% of them appearing once. What was sequenced was PBMCs. All receptors derive from a male donor in good health and CMV-seronegative.

This chain uses TRBV9 with TRBJ2-3; 9 bases line up with TRBD2. This CDR3 region has 16 residues. V gave up 3 bases and J gave up 7 bases; unmatched junction bases: 12. Looked up from germline, CDR1 is SGDLS and CDR2 is YYNGEE. CDR3 protein: CASSEGHLAGVNTQYF. The CDR3 DNA sequence: TGTGCCAGCAGCGAGGGCCATTTAGCGGGGGTAAATACGCAGTATTTT.

This chain joins TRBV18 and TRBJ1-2; 7 bases agree with TRBD1. Germline V lookup: CDR1 KGHSH, CDR2 LQKENI. The CDR3 spans 17 residues. The V segment lost 6 bases and the J segment 5 bases; nucleotides outside the gene matches: 18. The CDR3 DNA sequence: TGTGCCAGCTCTCCCTCCGGGACAGACAGAATATCATATGGCTACACCTTC. Protein: CASSPSGTDRISYGYTF.

J is TRBJ2-3 and V is TRBV5-4; possible D gene TRBD2, 6 bases. Germline V gene lookup returns CDR1 SGHNT and CDR2 YYREEE (reference sequence). The CDR3 sequence is 16 residues long. V lost 1 base and J 2 bases, leaving 14 bases between the germline ends. The CDR3 nucleotides read TGTGCCAGCAGCTTGTTTGACCCGGGAGACACAGATACGCAGTATTTT. Translated, it gives CASSLFDPGDTDTQYF.

As concerns this clone: One junction end does not reproduce the germline sequence, and a read error may be involved. The chain has TRBV7-7 and TRBJ2-2, with unresolved D. The CDR3 is 13 residues long. Per germline, CDR1 SSHAT and CDR2 FNYEAQ (reference sequence). Here the CDR3 reads CASSFERFGELFF. The CDR3 DNA sequence: TGTGCTAGCAGCTTTGAACGGTTCGGGGAGCTGTTTTTT.

The gene calls are TRBV5-8 and TRBJ2-5, with 11 bases identical to TRBD1. The CDR3 has 18 residues. J was trimmed by 1 base and V by 4 bases; bases with no gene match: 12. Germline V gene sequence: CDR1 SGHTS, CDR2 YDEGEE. The CDR3 coding sequence is TGTGCCAGCAGCCCTAGCTGGAGGACAGGGGGCTTCCAAGAGACCCAGTACTTC. Translated, it gives CASSPSWRTGGFQETQYF. The complete variable domain, with remaining parts taken from reference TRBV5-8 and TRBJ2-5, reads EAGVTQSPTHLIKTRGQQATLRCSPISGHTSVYWYQQALGLGLQFLLWYDEGEERNRGNFPPRFSGRQFPNYSSELNVNALELEDSALYLCASSPSWRTGGFQETQYFGPGTRLLVL.

V gene TRBV5-8 combines with J gene TRBJ2-3; weak D call: TRBD2 (6 bases). The ends were cut back, 5 bases at V and 0 bases at J, with 13 bases in the middle. The CDR3 consists of 15 residues. Germline CDR1 SGHTS, CDR2 YDEGEE. This chain's CDR3 is CASRGIADSTDTQYF. DNA for the CDR3: TGTGCCAGCAGGGGTATAGCGGATAGCACAGATACGCAGTATTTT.

The chain uses TRBV27 and TRBJ1-2; 8 bases agree with TRBD1. The CDR3 runs to 12 residues. Germline CDR1 reads MNHEY; CDR2 reads SMNVEV (reference sequence). J lost 8 bases, V lost 5 bases, and 4 bases had no gene match. DNA for the CDR3: TGTGCCAGCAGTCCCACAGGGGGGGGCTACACCTTC. Its protein product is CASSPTGGGYTF.

The CDR3 sequence is CASSIRGSTEAFF. The CDR3 coding sequence is TGTGCCAGTAGTATTCGCGGTAGCACTGAAGCTTTCTTT. The J gene is TRBJ1-1, the V gene TRBV19, with unresolved D. The germline V gene has CDR1 LNHDA and CDR2 SQIVND (reference sequence). The CDR3 is made up of 13 amino acids. V was trimmed by 3 bases and J by 4 bases, leaving 9 bases between them.